This T cell receptor (beta chain) was recovered during a study of a mutant IDH1 vaccine in newly diagnosed glioma. Time point in this sample: week 5, during vaccination. Vaccinated patients received 300 ug of mutant IDH1 20-mer peptide per dose, with topical imiquimod. Using immunoSEQ multiplex PCR, the repertoire was profiled, and TCRdb retains in-frame clones only, with some absent. This sample yields 40,000 to 65,000 clones, of which 78% are seen a single time; about 1.7% belongs to the top ten. A word on this clone: Its antigen is unidentified.

This CDR3 is built from 14 residues. Germline loops: CDR1 SQVTM, CDR2 ANQGSEA. V was clipped by 1 base and J by 14 bases; unmatched bases: 10. J is TRBJ2-1 and V is TRBV29-1; TRBD2 aligns across 11 bases. Sequencing was performed on PBMCs, taken from a glioma patient whose treatment included an IDH1 peptide vaccine. The clonotype originates from a woman aged 40 to 55 with glioma. As DNA, the CDR3 is TGCAGCGTTGAAGTATCTAGCGGGGGGAACGGGGAGTTCTTC. Amino acid sequence: CSVEVSSGGNGEFF.